This passage covers 30 T cell receptor beta chains from one sample sequenced in a study of regulatory T cells in long-lasting Graves disease. Researchers made TCR beta libraries by using iRepertoire HTBI primers and running Arm-PCR on CDR3 regions. TCRdb called the multiplex PCR reads again in MiXCR, with one record for every CDR3 protein. Of 600,000 to 800,000 distinct CDR3 sequences in the sample, about 32% were seen once. Indicated time point: persistent/refractory GD, antithyroid drugs over 5 years with positive TRAb. There was RNA extracted from PBMCs, and the TCR library was made from it. This specimen was peripheral blood mononuclear cells (PBMCs), taken when the disease was refractory, from a patient treated with antithyroid drugs. All receptors come from a female donor with Graves disease.

The sample holds many counts of this clonotype. The chain couples TRBV28 to TRBJ2-7; possibly TRBD2 for D (5 bases). The CDR3 extends over 15 amino acids. V dropped 5 bases and J dropped 0 bases, with 14 bases sitting between them. Per germline, CDR1 MDHEN and CDR2 SYDVKM. In nucleotides, the CDR3 is TGTGCCAGCAGTGCACCAGCGGAGAGCTCCTACGAGCAGTACTTC. It is translated as CASSAPAESSYEQYF.

In this sample, this clonotype turned up many times. The chain recombines TRBV2 with TRBJ1-2; D uncertain. The germline gives CDR1 SNHLY, CDR2 FYNNEI. The CDR3 is made up of 15 amino acids. Trimming removed 4 bases from V and 6 bases from J, with 18 bases in between. Here the CDR3 DNA reads TGTGCCAGCAGTGGGGGTCCACTGTCGGGTAATGGCTACACCTTC. The encoded protein is CASSGGPLSGNGYTF.

Ten or more counts support this clonotype. The chain has TRBV15 and TRBJ2-7, with a weak D call TRBD1 (7 bases). With 5 bases removed from V and 3 bases from J, the gap between germline ends came to 14 bases. CDR3 length: 14 residues. The V gene's germline CDR1 is LNHNV and CDR2 YYDKDF (reference sequence). In DNA form, the CDR3 reads TGTGCCACCAGCCCCTTCCAGGGGGGCTACGAGCAGTACTTC. Protein sequence: CATSPFQGGYEQYF.

CDR3 sequence reads: CASSYSITGVSYEQYF. The CDR3 nucleotides read TGTGCCAGCAGTTACTCGATTACAGGGGTTTCCTACGAGCAGTACTTC. The chain recombines TRBV6-6 with TRBJ2-7; 7 nucleotides agree with TRBD1. The CDR3 runs 16 residues. Germline V gene data show CDR1 as MNHNY and CDR2 as SVGAGI (reference sequence). J lost 1 base, V lost 0 bases, and 6 bases had no gene match.

The table lists this clonotype with a few counts. The V call is TRBV28, the J call TRBJ1-4, with D possibly TRBD1 on 6 matching bases. Per germline, CDR1 MDHEN and CDR2 SYDVKM. This CDR3 contains 15 residues. Trimming removed 3 bases at V and 4 bases at J, with 12 bases between. The chain's CDR3 is CASSFVGGSNEKLFF. In nucleotides, the CDR3 is TGTGCCAGCAGTTTTGTAGGGGGAAGTAATGAAAAACTGTTTTTT.

This clonotype was seen at least ten times. CDR3 region: CASSSWDKDYGYTF. CDR3 in DNA: TGTGCCAGCAGTTCTTGGGACAAGGACTATGGCTACACCTTC. This chain links TRBV28 with TRBJ1-2; D perhaps matches TRBD1 (6 bases). This CDR3 spans 14 amino acids. Trimming pared 4 bases from V and 3 bases from J, leaving 12 bases between. CDR1 and CDR2 from the germline V gene are MDHEN and SYDVKM.

The V gene is TRBV4-1, the J gene TRBJ1-6; unclear D gene. Trimming removed 0 bases from V and 8 bases from J, with 11 bases in between. This CDR3 region has 15 residues. Germline CDR1 is MGHRA and CDR2 is YSYEKL. The CDR3 nucleotides are TGCGCCAGCAGCCAAGATGAGGCTTCTTATTCACCCCTCCACTTT. Protein sequence: CASSQDEASYSPLHF.

This sequence joins TRBV9 and TRBJ1-2; the D is unclear. Trimming shortened V by 1 base and J by 4 bases, and 11 bases separated the two germline ends. The CDR3 covers 14 residues. The V gene's germline CDR1 is SGDLS and CDR2 YYNGEE. The CDR3: CASSVQPQSYGYTF. The CDR3 DNA reads TGTGCCAGCAGCGTACAGCCCCAGAGCTATGGCTACACCTTC.

This clonotype was counted many times. This chain's CDR3 is CASSEDIGAGVYEQYF. CDR3 in DNA: TGTGCCAGCAGTGAAGATATCGGGGCGGGAGTCTACGAGCAGTACTTC. The chain joins TRBV2 to TRBJ2-7; 7 bases line up with TRBD2. The germline V gene encodes CDR1 SNHLY and CDR2 FYNNEI. The CDR3 is made up of 16 amino acids. V dropped 1 base and J dropped 3; count of bases not matched to a gene: 9.

The rearrangement joins TRBV6-1 to TRBJ1-6, with D perhaps TRBD1 (5 bases). V shed 7 bases and J shed 5 bases, with 12 bases lying between them. Germline V CDR1 and CDR2: MNHNS, SASEGT. This CDR3 contains 14 residues. The CDR3 coding sequence is TGTGCCAGCATGACAGTCAGAAATAATTCACCCCTCCACTTT. Translated: CASMTVRNNSPLHF.

A remark on this clonotype: This sequence may be a read error, since a much larger clone differs from it by one base. The chain couples TRBV6-5 to TRBJ2-7, with TRBD2 identical over 7 bases. This CDR3 contains 15 residues. Germline assignment: CDR1 MNHEY and CDR2 SVGAGI. The CDR3 is CASSFRAGDSYEQCF. Here the CDR3 DNA reads TGTGCCAGCAGTTTTAGGGCGGGGGACTCCTACGAGCAGTGCTTC.

This clonotype turned up a few times. The rearrangement uses TRBV5-6 and TRBJ1-5; D is uncertain. With 1 base removed from V and 0 bases from J, the gap between germline ends came to 8 bases. The CDR3 loop spans 15 amino acids. From germline, CDR1 is SGHDT and CDR2 YYEEEE. The CDR3 reads CASSLLGYSNQPQHF. The CDR3 DNA follows: TGTGCCAGCAGCTTGTTGGGCTATAGCAATCAGCCCCAGCATTTT.

This clonotype appeared a few times. A single base separates this from a much larger clone, so it may be a read error. The rearrangement joins TRBV14 to TRBJ1-2, with D unclear. The V end lost 3 bases, the J end lost 3 bases, and 2 bases lay between the germline ends. The CDR3 consists of 11 residues. Germline V gene lookup returns CDR1 SGHDN and CDR2 FVKESK. The chain's CDR3 is CASSHDYGYTF. The CDR3 DNA sequence: TGTGCCAGCAGCCACGACTATGGCTACACCTTC.

This clonotype has a handful of counts. This rearrangement joins TRBV12-3 or TRBV12-4 to TRBJ1-2, with a possible D match to TRBD1 (6 bases). The CDR3 length is 14 residues. V shed 7 bases and J shed 4 bases, with 16 bases lying between them. The CDR3 loop is CASTSTQGFYGYTF. CDR3 nucleotides: TGTGCCAGCACCTCTACACAGGGTTTCTATGGCTACACCTTC.

V usage is TRBV30 and J usage is TRBJ1-2, with a tentative D call TRBD1 (5 bases). The germline V gene encodes CDR1 GTSNPN and CDR2 SVGIG (reference sequence). The CDR3 contains 12 residues. V was trimmed by 4 bases and J by 8 bases, leaving 14 bases between them. CDR3 sequence: CAWKAGWGGYTF. CDR3 in DNA: TGTGCCTGGAAGGCTGGGTGGGGGGGCTACACCTTC.

This clonotype was seen more than once but under ten times. This sequence joins TRBV20-1 and TRBJ1-6, with a weak D call TRBD1 (6 bases). The CDR3 extends over 15 amino acids. Germline lookup yields CDR1 DFQATT and CDR2 SNEGSKA (reference sequence). V lost 0 bases, J lost 10 bases, and 16 bases lay in between. In DNA form, the CDR3 reads TGCAGTGCTAGAGAGAAGTACAGGGTCGGCTCACCCCTCCACTTT. Translating gives CSAREKYRVGSPLHF.

This clonotype was counted at least ten times. The chain is built from TRBV12-3 or TRBV12-4 and TRBJ2-5; the match to TRBD1 covers 7 bases. The CDR3 is 14 amino acids. Trimming cost V 4 bases and J 4 bases; bases outside gene matches: 6. CDR3 bases: TGTGCCAGCAGTTCAGACAGGGTTGGAGAGACCCAGTACTTC. It encodes CASSSDRVGETQYF.

The CDR3 DNA is TGTGCCAGCAGCTTGATGGACAGACCCAACTACGAGCAGTACTTC. Translating gives CASSLMDRPNYEQYF. The gene calls are TRBV7-9 and TRBJ2-7; tentative D call: TRBD1 (6 bases). This CDR3 has 15 amino acids. The germline V gene encodes CDR1 SEHNR and CDR2 FQNEAQ (reference sequence). Trimming took 3 bases from V and 3 from J, leaving 15 bases between them.

The rearrangement uses TRBV5-1 and TRBJ2-5, with unresolved D. Germline loops: CDR1 SGHRS, CDR2 YFSETQ. V was shortened by 1 base and J by 2 bases, with 15 bases between the two germline ends. This CDR3 has 16 amino acids. The CDR3 DNA is TGCGCCAGCAGCTTGACCCTCCGGGCCGAACAAGAGACCCAGTACTTC. This translates into CASSLTLRAEQETQYF.

This clonotype appeared many times. The J gene is TRBJ1-1, the V gene TRBV6-1; D might be TRBD1 (5 bases). The CDR3 extends over 12 amino acids. The ends were cut back, 7 bases at V and 3 bases at J, with 9 bases in the middle. CDR1 and CDR2 from the germline V gene are MNHNS and SASEGT. The CDR3 DNA follows: TGTGCCAGCACTACAGGAGACACTGAAGCTTTCTTT. This gives the protein CASTTGDTEAFF.

The chain has TRBV18 and TRBJ2-7, with 7 bases that match TRBD2. The CDR3 loop spans 15 amino acids. Germline V gives CDR1 KGHSH, CDR2 LQKENI. The J segment lost 2 bases and the V segment lost 2 bases, leaving 6 bases of the junction unmatched. CDR3 nucleotide sequence: TGTGCCAGCTCACCATCGGCGGGAGAGGCCTACGAGCAGTACTTC. Protein sequence: CASSPSAGEAYEQYF.

This clonotype was counted many times. V is TRBV7-3 and J is TRBJ2-5; tentative D call: TRBD2 (5 bases). Germline V CDR1 and CDR2: SGHTA, FQGTGA. There are 14 residues in the CDR3. V lost 5 bases and J 2 bases, leaving 12 bases between the germline ends. The CDR3 DNA reads TGTGCCAGCAGCCTCTCACTAGTTCAAGAGACCCAGTACTTC. It translates to CASSLSLVQETQYF. The whole variable domain, filled in from reference TRBV7-3 and TRBJ2-5, reads GAGVSQTPSNKVTEKGKYVELRCDPISGHTALYWYRQSLGQGPEFLIYFQGTGAADDSGLPNDRFFAVRPEGSVSTLKIQRTERGDSAVYLCASSLSLVQETQYFGPGTRLLVL.

This clonotype occurred once. The CDR3 here is CASTDGGTPYQETQYF. The CDR3 DNA is TGTGCCAGCACCGACGGGGGGACACCGTACCAAGAGACCCAGTACTTC. The rearrangement uses TRBV6-2 or TRBV6-3 and TRBJ2-5; weak D call: TRBD2 (7 bases). Germline V gene sequence: CDR1 MNHEY, CDR2 SVGEGT. This CDR3 has 16 amino acids. Between the trimmed V and J ends, which lost 7 bases and 0 bases, there was a span of 18 bases.

This clonotype was recorded many times. The chain uses TRBV6-2 or TRBV6-3 and TRBJ2-7; D possibly corresponds to TRBD2 (5 bases). The CDR3 is made up of 14 amino acids. Deletions cut 2 bases from V and 5 bases from J, with 13 bases between. Germline CDR1 is MNHEY and CDR2 is SVGEGT. The CDR3 sequence: CASSYGLERNEQYF. The DNA of the CDR3 is TGTGCCAGCAGTTACGGACTCGAGAGGAACGAGCAGTACTTC.

The V gene is TRBV7-9, the J gene TRBJ1-1; D possibly corresponds to TRBD1 (6 bases). CDR1 and CDR2 (germline): SEHNR, FQNEAQ (reference sequence). CDR3 length: 15 residues. V dropped 5 bases and J dropped 3 bases, with 16 bases sitting between them. CDR3 in amino acids: CASSTLEGGDTEAFF. The CDR3 coding sequence is TGTGCCAGCAGCACCCTGGAGGGGGGAGACACTGAAGCTTTCTTT.

The rearrangement uses TRBV12-3 or TRBV12-4 and TRBJ2-5, with 11 bases fitting TRBD2. Trimming removed 7 bases from V and 5 bases from J; junction bases left unmatched: 15. The length of the CDR3 is 17 residues. The CDR3 coding sequence is TGTGCCAGCACCCTCCAGGGGACTAGCGGAGGGGGTGAGACCCAGTACTTC. Translated: CASTLQGTSGGGETQYF.

The chain employs TRBV20-1 and TRBJ1-5; 10 positions agree with TRBD1. Looked up from germline, CDR1 is DFQATT and CDR2 is SNEGSKA (reference sequence). The J segment lost 0 bases and the V segment lost 6 bases, leaving 5 bases of the junction unmatched. The CDR3 runs 15 residues. The CDR3, as DNA: TGCAGTGCATCGGGACAGGGGAATAGCAATCAGCCCCAGCATTTT. Translated: CSASGQGNSNQPQHF.

The rearrangement joins TRBV7-7 to TRBJ2-3; TRBD1 or TRBD2 may be the D gene (5 bases each). The germline V gene encodes CDR1 SSHAT and CDR2 FNYEAQ (reference sequence). Trimming left V 1 base short and J 6 bases short, with 14 bases between. The CDR3 extends over 15 amino acids. As DNA, the CDR3 is TGTGCCAGCAGCTTAGGGGTAGGGGAGACGGATACGCAGTATTTT. It translates to CASSLGVGETDTQYF.

This clonotype has only a few counts. The rearrangement links TRBV27 to TRBJ2-3; 11 bases are shared with TRBD2. The CDR3 is 18 residues long. The J segment lost 1 base and the V segment lost 2 bases, leaving 8 bases of the junction unmatched. The germline V gene has CDR1 MNHEY and CDR2 SMNVEV (reference sequence). Written as DNA, the CDR3 is TGTGCCAGCAGTTTAAGTAGCGGGAGGGATCTAGGCACAGATACGCAGTATTTT. Translation gives CASSLSSGRDLGTDTQYF.

This sequence joins TRBV5-1 and TRBJ2-3; D remains ambiguous. CDR3 length equals 14 residues. V was clipped by 4 bases and J by 4 bases, with 13 bases between them. Germline-derived CDR1 and CDR2 are SGHRS and YFSETQ. The CDR3 DNA is TGCGCCAGCAGCCAACACAGAAAAGCAGATACGCAGTATTTT. Its protein product is CASSQHRKADTQYF. The full variable domain, rest sourced from reference TRBV5-1 and TRBJ2-3, is KAGVTQTPRYLIKTRGQQVTLSCSPISGHRSVSWYQQTPGQGLQFLFEYFSETQRNKGNFPGRFSGRQFSNSRSEMNVSTLELGDSALYLCASSQHRKADTQYFGPGTRLTVL.